These 20 T cell receptor beta chains came from one sample sequenced in a study of T cell responses to AZD1222 COVID-19 vaccine. Clones were read by immunoSEQ multiplex PCR, and TCRdb kept only the in-frame ones, dropping some. The table lists 25,000 to 30,000 clones, over 75% of them singletons. This sample comprised peripheral blood, obtained on day 0 of AZD1222 vaccination. These receptors all come from an adult in good health.

V and J are TRBV6-5 and TRBJ1-2; D unresolved. The germline V gene encodes CDR1 MNHEY and CDR2 SVGAGI. The V end was cut by 2 bases, the J end by 5 bases, with 18 bases between. The CDR3 length is 16 residues. CDR3 nucleotides: TGTGCCAGCAGTTACGAGGGCTCCGACGTCCTTTATGGCTACACCTTC. Translated, it gives CASSYEGSDVLYGYTF.

In DNA, the CDR3 is TGCAGTGCTAGTCGGGACGGATACACCGGGGAGCTGTTTTTT. This encodes CSASRDGYTGELFF. The chain couples TRBV20-1 to TRBJ2-2; D is perhaps TRBD1 or TRBD2 (5 bases each). The CDR3 runs 14 residues. Deletions cut 3 bases from V and 3 bases from J, with 11 bases between. CDR1 is DFQATT, CDR2 SNEGSKA, per germline (reference sequence).

For the CDR3, the DNA is TGTGCCAGTTGGGACAGGTCAAGCAATCAGCCCCAGCATTTT. This encodes CASWDRSSNQPQHF. The V call is TRBV19, the J call TRBJ1-5; 8 bases map to TRBD1. From germline, CDR1 is LNHDA and CDR2 SQIVND (reference sequence). There are 14 residues in the CDR3. Trimming cost V 8 bases and J 1 base; bases outside gene matches: 4.

The J gene is TRBJ1-1, the V gene TRBV5-1; 9 bases agree with TRBD1. This CDR3 has 14 amino acids. V was clipped by 4 bases and J by 5 bases; unmatched bases: 6. Germline V gene data show CDR1 as SGHRS and CDR2 as YFSETQ. The CDR3 DNA reads TGCGCCAGCAGCATATCGACAGGGGGGACTGAAGCTTTCTTT. Protein: CASSISTGGTEAFF.

The V gene is TRBV7-2, the J gene TRBJ2-5; 7 nucleotides line up with TRBD2. CDR1 is SGHTA, CDR2 FQGNSA, per germline. The CDR3 consists of 17 residues. Trimming cost V 1 base and J 4 bases; bases outside gene matches: 12. The CDR3 here is CASSLVAAGEDRETQYF. The CDR3 bases are TGTGCCAGCAGCTTAGTTGCGGCGGGGGAGGATCGAGAGACCCAGTACTTC.

V is TRBV10-2 and J is TRBJ2-5; 12 bases agree with TRBD2. The V segment lost 8 bases and the J segment 5 bases; nucleotides outside the gene matches: 9. The CDR3 is made up of 15 amino acids. Germline V lookup: CDR1 WSHSY, CDR2 SAAADI. The CDR3 DNA sequence: TGCGCCAGCGATGCTAGCGGGGGGGCGCGGGAGACCCAGTACTTC. Its translation is CASDASGGARETQYF.

V usage is TRBV7-6 and J usage is TRBJ2-7; tentative D call: TRBD2 (5 bases). Germline V gene data show CDR1 as SGHVS and CDR2 as FNYEAQ. V gave up 1 base and J gave up 6 bases, with 10 bases separating them. CDR3 size: 13 residues. CDR3 DNA: TGTGCCAGCAGCTTAGGGGGAGCCGGCGAGCAGTACGTC. The encoded protein is CASSLGGAGEQYV.

The rearrangement uses TRBV2 and TRBJ2-2, with 12 nucleotides matching TRBD1. The germline gives CDR1 SNHLY, CDR2 FYNNEI. Trimming at V came to 6 bases and at J to 4 bases, leaving 6 bases not matched to a gene. The CDR3 spans 16 residues. The CDR3 sequence is CASSGDRGLVTGELFF. The CDR3 DNA reads as TGTGCCAGCAGCGGGGACAGGGGGCTAGTCACCGGGGAGCTGTTTTTT.

The chain combines TRBV7-9 with TRBJ2-4; tentative D call: TRBD1 (5 bases). The length of the CDR3 is 17 residues. Per germline, CDR1 SEHNR and CDR2 FQNEAQ (reference sequence). V lost 5 bases to trimming and J lost 1 base, with 18 bases between them. CDR3 in DNA: TGTGCCAGCAGCCCGCTGGGCAGGGTTAACGCCAAAAACATTCAGTACTTC. Amino acids: CASSPLGRVNAKNIQYF.

The chain links TRBV19 to TRBJ1-5; 10 nucleotides match TRBD1. CDR1 is LNHDA and CDR2 is SQIVND in the germline V gene (reference sequence). V gave up 3 bases and J gave up 5 bases; unmatched junction bases: 4. This CDR3 is 15 amino acids long. CDR3 DNA: TGTGCCAGTAGTATCTGGACAGGGGGACATCAGCCCCAGCATTTT. The encoded protein is CASSIWTGGHQPQHF.

This clone was seen a handful of times. This sequence joins TRBV7-2 and TRBJ1-2; 8 bases line up with TRBD1. After removal of 5 bases from V and 1 base from J, the junction contained 3 bases not matched to a gene. The CDR3 covers 14 residues. Germline CDR1 and CDR2: SGHTA and FQGNSA. The CDR3 is CASSPDRVNYGYTF. As DNA, the CDR3 is TGTGCCAGCAGCCCGGACAGGGTTAACTATGGCTACACCTTC.

The J gene is TRBJ1-6, the V gene TRBV6-1; D might be TRBD1 (6 bases). CDR1 MNHNS and CDR2 SASEGT come from the germline V gene. There are 16 residues in the CDR3. Trimming took off 4 bases at V and 2 bases at J, with 12 bases between the two ends. CDR3 amino acids: CASSGRQVAYNSPLHF. CDR3 coding DNA: TGTGCCAGCAGTGGAAGACAGGTCGCCTATAATTCACCCCTCCACTTT.

The V call is TRBV5-5, the J call TRBJ1-1; 7 bases line up with TRBD1. Germline values: CDR1 SGHKS, CDR2 YYEKEE (reference sequence). J gave up 0 bases and V 2 bases, and 4 bases lay outside the gene matches. The CDR3 extends over 15 amino acids. CDR3 in amino acids: CASSFTGVMNTEAFF. CDR3 bases: TGTGCCAGCAGCTTCACAGGGGTGATGAACACTGAAGCTTTCTTT.

This clone was seen a few times. J is TRBJ2-5 and V is TRBV7-3; 11 bases agree with TRBD2. The CDR3 has 16 residues. Germline V lookup: CDR1 SGHTA, CDR2 FQGTGA. The V and J ends lost 2 bases and 5 bases, in that order; junction bases with no gene match: 7. CDR3 nucleotide sequence: TGTGCCAGCAGCTTAGGGCTAGCGGGAGGTGGGGAGACCCAGTACTTC. Encoded protein: CASSLGLAGGGETQYF.

The chain employs TRBV6-5 and TRBJ1-5; D perhaps matches TRBD1 (5 bases). The V end lost 0 bases, the J end lost 16 bases, and 16 bases lay between the germline ends. The CDR3 contains 13 residues. Per germline, CDR1 MNHEY and CDR2 SVGAGI. In nucleotides, the CDR3 is TGTGCCAGCAGTTACTCTTCGGCGAGGGGTTTACATTTT. It yields the protein CASSYSSARGLHF.

This chain connects TRBV4-3 to TRBJ2-1, with D possibly being TRBD2 (5 bases). The length of the CDR3 is 13 residues. Deletions cut 0 bases from V and 7 bases from J, with 7 bases between. Germline V gene sequence: CDR1 LGHNA, CDR2 YSLEER. CDR3 in amino acids: CASSQEWRNEQFF. The CDR3 DNA reads as TGCGCCAGCAGCCAAGAATGGAGGAATGAGCAGTTCTTC.

The V gene is TRBV28, the J gene TRBJ2-7, with D perhaps matching TRBD1 (6 bases). The CDR3 length is 14 residues. The V and J ends lost 3 bases and 7 bases respectively, with 16 bases between them. Germline V gene lookup returns CDR1 MDHEN and CDR2 SYDVKM. The CDR3 coding sequence is TGTGCCAGCAGTTTGATCTCAGGGGTAGGGGAGCAGTACTTC. Protein product: CASSLISGVGEQYF.

The chain recombines TRBV28 with TRBJ1-2; 9 bases align to TRBD1. The length of the CDR3 is 15 residues. Germline lookup yields CDR1 MDHEN and CDR2 SYDVKM. The J segment lost 3 bases and the V segment lost 5 bases, leaving 7 bases of the junction unmatched. CDR3 coding DNA: TGTGCCAGCAGTCTAAGGGACAGGGCGGACTATGGCTACACCTTC. Residues: CASSLRDRADYGYTF.

This clone appeared a single time. This chain connects TRBV21-1 to TRBJ2-5; the table gives TRBD2 as D, unverified against the DNA. TRBV21-1 is a listed pseudogene. This CDR3 comprises 19 residues. The CDR3: CASSTKPTSGSRSKETQYF. The CDR3 DNA follows: TGTGCCAGCAGCACTAAGCCGACTAGCGGCTCACGATCCAAAGAGACCCAGTACTTC.

This clone appeared once. V usage is TRBV5-1 and J usage is TRBJ2-1; 12 bases align to TRBD2. The germline V gene has CDR1 SGHRS and CDR2 YFSETQ. The junction had 3 bases not matched to a gene; V was cut back by 4 bases and J by 4 bases. The CDR3 is made up of 15 amino acids. The CDR3 protein is CASSPGLAGYNEQFF. As DNA, the CDR3 is TGCGCCAGCAGCCCTGGACTAGCGGGATACAATGAGCAGTTCTTC.